This T cell receptor beta chain came from a study of T-cell reconstitution after alpha-beta-depleted transplantation in children. Unique molecular identifiers featured in how the TCRbeta library was prepared. TCRdb passed the PCR reads through MiXCR, listing each CDR3 protein once. The sample lists 90,000 to 130,000 distinct CDR3 sequences, 10% occurring once. This clonotype was found many times. J gave up 4 bases and V 8 bases, and 6 bases lay outside the gene matches. This CDR3 is 13 amino acids long. The germline V gene has CDR1 SGHRS and CDR2 YFSETQ. The sequence came from a human donor who donated a stem cell graft to a child with acute lymphoblastic leukemia. Source: PBMCs from the stem cell graft donor, taken from the stem cell graft. The chain uses TRBV5-1 and TRBJ2-1, with 7 nucleotides matching TRBD1. The CDR3 DNA is TGCGCCAGTACCGGGACAGCATACAATGAGCAGTTCTTC. Translation gives CASTGTAYNEQFF. The full variable domain, completed using reference TRBV5-1 and TRBJ2-1, is KAGVTQTPRYLIKTRGQQVTLSCSPISGHRSVSWYQQTPGQGLQFLFEYFSETQRNKGNFPGRFSGRQFSNSRSEMNVSTLELGDSALYLCASTGTAYNEQFFGPGTRLTVL.